The T cell receptor (beta chain) under discussion was sequenced for a study of blood T cells in healthy people across ages. It was with a sample-barcoded 5' primer and a J-beta primer mix that a second PCR of roughly 7 to 12 cycles was run. In TCRdb, the 5' RACE reads were re-called with MiXCR into one record per CDR3 protein. The repertoire holds hundreds of thousands of distinct CDR3 sequences, with more than 20% as singletons. The study's findings and limits: Whereas aged donors had fewer naive CD4+ cells, long-lived donors had more of them and higher diversity. The authors considered diversity estimates from one million T cells to be underestimates.

This clonotype was seen a handful of times. The target antigen is unknown. These sequences were also reported in another study, on T cells of mothers and their children. That investigation notes: Per child, around 2.7 million TCR beta CDR3 reads were obtained, against over 9 million per mother.

The sequencing input was blood. The sequence was collected from a boy younger than 18 in good health.

The CDR3 nucleotides read TGTGCCAGCAGACTGACGGTACAAGAGACCCAGTACTTC. Amino acid sequence: CASRLTVQETQYF. V gene TRBV25-1 combines with J gene TRBJ2-5, with D unresolved. The V end lost 6 bases, the J end lost 2 bases, and 10 bases lay between the germline ends. Germline V gives CDR1 MGHDK, CDR2 SYGVNS. This CDR3 is 13 amino acids long.